This record covers a single T cell receptor (beta chain). The antigen is undetermined. This record belongs to a study of shared clonotypes between healthy human individuals. Study information: CD4 naive and CD4 memory each took three plates per donor, while CD8 naive took two and CD8 memory one. Broader study findings: Shared clonotypes across all four donors exceeded non-shared ones in generation probability.

Germline CDR1 reads LNHDA; CDR2 reads SQIVND (reference sequence). The CDR3 totals 15 residues. Between the trimmed V and J ends, which lost 9 bases and 5 bases, there was a span of 19 bases. Each subset's genomic DNA was split evenly across several immunoSEQ plates. In the study's own analysis: Junction-only immunoSEQ sequences carried no quality scores, so filtering differed. Measured with immunoSEQ multiplex PCR; TCRdb has only the in-frame clones, and not every one. V, J and clone size are those of that table, while D and trimming were read from the DNA. The sample consists of approximately 620,000 clones, more than 95% of them appearing once.

This TCR came from a woman in her 30s in good health. The chain has TRBV19 and TRBJ1-4; tentative D call: TRBD1 (6 bases). Input material: naive CD4+ T cells sorted from blood. Subset given: CD45RA+ positively selected. The CDR3 loop reads CARREVGGFNEKLFF. CDR3 DNA sequence: TGTGCCAGGCGAGAGGTGGGGGGCTTCAATGAAAAACTGTTTTTT. The full variable domain, rest sourced from reference TRBV19 and TRBJ1-4, is DGGITQSPKYLFRKEGQNVTLSCEQNLNHDAMYWYRQDPGQGLRLIYYSQIVNDFQKGDIAEGYSVSREKKESFPLTVTSAQKNPTAFYLCARREVGGFNEKLFFGSGTQLSVL.